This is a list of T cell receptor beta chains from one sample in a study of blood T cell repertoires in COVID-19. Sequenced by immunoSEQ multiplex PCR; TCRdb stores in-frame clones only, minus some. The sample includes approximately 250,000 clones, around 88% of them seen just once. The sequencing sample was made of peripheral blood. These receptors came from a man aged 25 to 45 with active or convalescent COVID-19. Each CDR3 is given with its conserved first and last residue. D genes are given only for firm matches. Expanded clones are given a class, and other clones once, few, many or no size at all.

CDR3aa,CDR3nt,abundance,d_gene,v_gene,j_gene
CASSWTGITEDTEAFF,TGCGCCAGCAGCTGGACAGGGATTACGGAGGACACTGAAGCTTTCTTT,medium-sized,TRBD1,TRBV5-1,TRBJ1-1
CASSSGTTDTQYF,TGTGCCAGCAGCTCGGGTACCACAGATACGCAGTATTTT,.,.,TRBV5-6,TRBJ2-3
CASSQGRQGNYGYTF,TGCGCCAGCAGCCAAGGCAGACAGGGAAACTATGGCTACACCTTC,.,TRBD1,TRBV4-3,TRBJ1-2
CASSLTTGGGDYGYTF,TGTGCCAGCAGCTTAACGACAGGGGGCGGCGATTATGGCTACACCTTC,.,TRBD1,TRBV7-9,TRBJ1-2
CASTSDGGDQPQHF,TGTGCCAGCACCTCCGACGGGGGAGACCAGCCCCAGCATTTT,few,.,TRBV7-2,TRBJ1-5
CASSPVGAGGGYTF,TGTGCCAGCAGTCCGGTTGGGGCAGGGGGCGGCTACACCTTC,.,TRBD1,TRBV6-4,TRBJ1-2
CASGALGYTF,TGTGCCAGCGGAGCTTTGGGCTACACCTTC,.,.,TRBV7-9,TRBJ1-2
CASSQVVLAGGPVHEQFF,TGCGCCAGCAGCCAAGTGGTTCTAGCGGGGGGGCCTGTCCATGAGCAGTTCTTC,.,TRBD2,TRBV4-3,TRBJ2-1
CASSQDTGGPSDTQYF,TGTGCCAGCAGCCAAGATACGGGGGGGCCGTCAGATACGCAGTATTTT,.,TRBD2,TRBV4-2,TRBJ2-3
CASSWEVGNTIYF,TGTGCCAGCAGCTGGGAGGTGGGAAACACCATATATTTT,.,.,TRBV5-8,TRBJ1-3
CASSIQRGLTYEQYF,TGTGCCAGCAGTATCCAGCGGGGACTAACCTACGAGCAGTACTTC,.,TRBD2,TRBV25-1,TRBJ2-7
CASSLEFGQPQHF,TGTGCCAGCAGTTTAGAGTTCGGTCAGCCCCAGCATTTT,.,.,TRBV12-3/TRBV12-4,TRBJ1-5
CASSLGTSVEQFF,TGTGCCAGCAGCTTAGGGACTAGCGTTGAGCAGTTCTTC,.,TRBD2,TRBV7-9,TRBJ2-1
CASSESGQGIYTEAFF,TGTGCCAGCAGTGAATCGGGACAGGGGATATACACTGAAGCTTTCTTT,.,TRBD1,TRBV25-1,TRBJ1-1
CASSLVGAGTDTQYF,TGCGCCAGCAGCTTGGTGGGGGCCGGCACAGATACGCAGTATTTT,.,.,TRBV5-1,TRBJ2-3
CASSDQLAGADTQYF,TGTGCCAGCAGTGACCAGCTAGCGGGTGCAGATACGCAGTATTTT,few,TRBD2,TRBV6-1,TRBJ2-3
CASSPGGTSGGLVNEQFF,TGTGCCAGCAGCCCAGGAGGGACTAGCGGGGGGTTAGTTAATGAGCAGTTCTTC,.,TRBD2,TRBV7-9,TRBJ2-1
CASRLTIRGWETQYF,TGTGCCAGCAGATTAACGATCCGGGGGTGGGAGACCCAGTACTTC,.,.,TRBV7-2,TRBJ2-5
CAWSVATLYEQYF,TGTGCCTGGAGTGTAGCCACGCTTTACGAGCAGTACTTC,few,.,TRBV30,TRBJ2-7
CASSQDREQPQHF,TGTGCCAGCAGCCAGGACAGGGAGCAGCCCCAGCATTTT,.,TRBD1,TRBV3-1/TRBV3-2,TRBJ1-5
CASSSRSGGSSNTGELFF,TGCGCCAGCAGCTCTCGAAGCGGGGGGAGTTCGAACACCGGGGAGCTGTTTTTT,.,TRBD2,TRBV5-1,TRBJ2-2
CASSTSGTGISPLHF,TGTGCCAGCAGCACGTCCGGGACAGGGATTTCACCCCTCCACTTT,.,TRBD1,TRBV5-4,TRBJ1-6
CASSAGASSYEQYF,TGTGCCAGCAGCGCGGGGGCGTCCTCCTACGAGCAGTACTTC,.,.,TRBV11-3,TRBJ2-7
CASSQPTDREEYLVPADTQYF,TGTGCCAGCAGCCAACCAACGGACAGGGAGGAGTACTTGGTACCGGCAGATACGCAGTATTTT,.,TRBD1,TRBV4-2,TRBJ2-3
CASSLGPSRDTQYF,TGCGCCAGCAGCTTGGGTCCGAGTCGGGATACGCAGTATTTT,once,.,TRBV5-1,TRBJ2-3
CASSLAGGGSSSYNEQFF,TGTGCCAGCAGCTTAGCGGGAGGTGGCTCAAGCTCCTACAATGAGCAGTTCTTC,.,.,TRBV7-6,TRBJ2-1
CASGTGSSGNTIYF,TGTGCCAGCGGGACAGGGAGCTCTGGAAACACCATATATTTT,.,TRBD1,TRBV7-8,TRBJ1-3
CASRKTSGGRYNEQFF,TGTGCCAGTAGAAAGACTAGCGGGGGGCGGTACAATGAGCAGTTCTTC,.,TRBD2,TRBV19,TRBJ2-1
CASSPPRAGNYGYTF,TGTGCCAGCAGTCCGCCCAGGGCGGGAAATTATGGCTACACCTTC,once,.,TRBV6-5,TRBJ1-2
CASSLGSGGFNEQFF,TGTGCCAGCAGCTTGGGTAGCGGGGGGTTTAATGAGCAGTTCTTC,.,TRBD2,TRBV7-2,TRBJ2-1
CASSARTGFTGELFF,TGTGCCAGCAGTGCTAGGACAGGGTTCACCGGGGAGCTGTTTTTT,.,TRBD1,TRBV2,TRBJ2-2